This TCR beta chain was identified during a study of CD8 T cells in Susac syndrome. RNA amounts of roughly 0.45 to 1 ug underwent reverse transcription with random hexamers. TCRdb reprocessed the immunoSEQ multiplex PCR reads with MiXCR, giving one entry per CDR3 protein. The table shows 100,000 to 150,000 distinct CDR3 sequences, with nearly 95% occurring only once. Germline CDR1 PRHDT, CDR2 FYEKMQ (reference sequence). This CDR3 has 15 residues. V was pared by 2 bases and J by 5 bases, with 15 bases between. Input material: CD4+ T cells from PBMCs. V is TRBV13 and J is TRBJ1-1; D might be TRBD1 (5 bases). The clonotype originates from a human donor in good health. The CDR3 nucleotides are TGTGCCAGCAGCTTATCCGGGGCACCTATGACTGAAGCTTTCTTT. It codes for CASSLSGAPMTEAFF. The complete variable domain, with remaining parts taken from reference TRBV13 and TRBJ1-1, reads AAGVIQSPRHLIKEKRETATLKCYPIPRHDTVYWYQQGPGQDPQFLISFYEKMQSDKGSIPDRFSAQQFSDYHSELNMSSLELGDSALYFCASSLSGAPMTEAFFGQGTRLTVV.